The 11 T cell receptor beta chains reported below all come from one sample, sequenced in a study of blood T cells in healthy people across ages. Through a sample-barcoded 5' primer and a J-beta primer mix, a second PCR was run for about 6 to 11 cycles. A single record per CDR3 protein comes from TCRdb applying MiXCR to the 5' RACE reads. This table holds about 400,000 distinct CDR3 sequences, about 49% found once. The sample taken for sequencing was blood. These receptors were taken from a man in his 60s in good health.

The CDR3 loop reads CASSSDSNTEAFF. In DNA form, the CDR3 reads TGTGCCAGCAGCTCGGACAGCAACACTGAAGCTTTCTTT. The V call is TRBV7-9, the J call TRBJ1-1, with D perhaps matching TRBD1 (6 bases). Germline loops: CDR1 SEHNR, CDR2 FQNEAQ (reference sequence). The CDR3 contains 13 residues. V was trimmed by 4 bases and J by 2 bases, leaving 8 bases between them.

The V and J genes are TRBV28 and TRBJ1-1, with D maybe TRBD1 (5 bases). V was shortened by 1 base and J by 11 bases, with 14 bases between the two germline ends. The CDR3 is 13 residues long. The germline V gene encodes CDR1 MDHEN and CDR2 SYDVKM. CDR3 DNA: TGTGCCAGCAGTTTATCGGGGACCGTCGTGGCTTTCTTT. It specifies CASSLSGTVVAFF.

CDR3 DNA sequence: TGTGCCAGCGAAGGAGCGGGAAGCACAGATACGCAGTATTTT. Translating gives CASEGAGSTDTQYF. This chain links TRBV6-1 with TRBJ2-3, with 7 positions matching TRBD2. Trimming cost V 8 bases and J 0 bases; bases outside gene matches: 5. Germline assignment: CDR1 MNHNS and CDR2 SASEGT. The CDR3 has 14 amino acids.

The chain couples TRBV20-1 to TRBJ2-3, with no clear D. The germline V and J ends were trimmed by 5 bases and 2 bases, with 17 bases remaining between them. The CDR3 covers 15 residues. From germline, CDR1 is DFQATT and CDR2 SNEGSKA (reference sequence). The CDR3 nucleotides read TGCAGTGCTCAGTCCCGGGCCAGGAACACAGATACGCAGTATTTT. The encoded protein is CSAQSRARNTDTQYF.

The rearrangement uses TRBV7-2 and TRBJ2-1; D could derive from TRBD1 or TRBD2 (5 bases each). Trimming cost V 5 bases and J 2 bases, with 19 bases left between them. The CDR3 is 17 residues long. Germline V gene lookup returns CDR1 SGHTA and CDR2 FQGNSA. This CDR3 is CASSVISGTPPYNEQFF. The CDR3 coding sequence is TGTGCCAGCAGCGTGATTTCCGGGACCCCGCCCTACAATGAGCAGTTCTTC.

This clonotype was counted many times. This chain links TRBV4-2 with TRBJ2-7; D is uncertain. V shed 0 bases and J shed 2 bases, with 5 bases lying between them. CDR1 LGHNA and CDR2 YNFKEQ come from the germline V gene. The CDR3 has 13 residues. The CDR3 bases are TGTGCCAGCAGCCAAGAGACGGCCTACGAGCAGTACTTC. Translation gives CASSQETAYEQYF.

The rearrangement links TRBV6-2 or TRBV6-3 to TRBJ1-5; D gene uncertain. CDR1 MNHEY and CDR2 SVGEGT come from the germline V gene. The length of the CDR3 is 11 residues. V lost 8 bases and J 9 bases, leaving 11 bases between the germline ends. Written as DNA, the CDR3 is TGTGCCAGCGGTTCCCTGGCGCCCCAGCATTTT. Its translation is CASGSLAPQHF.

The chain uses TRBV7-9 and TRBJ2-7, with 9 positions matching TRBD2. Germline V gene data show CDR1 as SEHNR and CDR2 as FQNEAQ (reference sequence). V trimming: 5 bases; J trimming: 6 bases; junction bases outside the gene matches: 11. This CDR3 is 15 amino acids long. The CDR3 nucleotides read TGTGCCAGCAGCCGAGGGGTAGCGGGAGTCTCCGAGCAGTACTTC. Amino acids: CASSRGVAGVSEQYF.

This clonotype has only one observation. The chain uses TRBV6-1 and TRBJ1-2; no firm D call. This CDR3 contains 11 residues. V lost 6 bases, J lost 6 bases, and 8 bases lay in between. CDR1 and CDR2 (germline): MNHNS, SASEGT. The CDR3 is CASRMNHGYTF. As DNA, the CDR3 is TGTGCCAGCAGAATGAACCATGGCTACACCTTC.

This clonotype has a handful of counts. The rearrangement links TRBV9 to TRBJ2-7, with 9 bases identical to TRBD1. V lost 2 bases to trimming and J lost 6 bases; unmatched junction nucleotides: 9. This CDR3 comprises 15 residues. Germline-derived CDR1 and CDR2 are SGDLS and YYNGEE. The CDR3 sequence: CASSVGQGSFGEQYF. The CDR3 bases are TGTGCCAGCAGCGTGGGACAGGGTAGTTTTGGCGAGCAGTACTTC.

The rearrangement uses TRBV7-2 and TRBJ2-7, with a tentative D call TRBD2 (6 bases). The CDR3 contains 14 residues. The germline CDR1 and CDR2 sequences are SGHTA and FQGNSA. V shed 3 bases and J shed 5 bases, with 14 bases lying between them. The DNA of the CDR3 is TGTGCCAGCAGCTTCGGGGGAGGATCCCACGAGCAGTACTTC. Amino acid sequence: CASSFGGGSHEQYF. Together with reference TRBV7-2 and TRBJ2-7, the CDR3 gives the full variable domain: GAGVSQSPSNKVTEKGKDVELRCDPISGHTALYWYRQSLGQGLEFLIYFQGNSAPDKSGLPSDRFSAERTGGSVSTLTIQRTQQEDSAVYLCASSFGGGSHEQYFGPGTRLTVT.